Shown below are 21 T cell receptor beta chains from a single sample sequenced in a study of blood T cell repertoires in COVID-19 (dated by TCRdb to the early 2020s). Preparation of the library involved the immunoSEQ multiplex PCR assay. TCRdb took this table from immuneACCESS and kept in-frame rearrangements with V and J called. Such tables lack part of the clones; where checked against another copy, unresolved V genes explain under half of the gap, and the rest is unexplained. The sample table records 100,000 to 110,000 clones; 80% of these occur just once. The top ten hold about an eighth of the sample. The sample consisted of peripheral blood. The receptors were sampled from a woman in her sixties or seventies with acute or convalescent COVID-19.

The rearrangement uses TRBV19 and TRBJ2-1; possibly TRBD1 for D (6 bases). This CDR3 is 14 amino acids long. V was pared by 10 bases and J by 5 bases, with 18 bases between. Germline CDR1 is LNHDA and CDR2 is SQIVND (reference sequence). The CDR3 reads CATTTGNGDNEQFF. The CDR3 DNA sequence: TGTGCCACTACTACAGGGAATGGGGACAATGAGCAGTTCTTC.

The rearrangement uses TRBV9 and TRBJ2-3; 8 nucleotides agree with TRBD2. CDR3 length equals 17 residues. Trimming took 0 bases from V and 3 from J; bases not matched to a gene: 9. Germline V lookup: CDR1 SGDLS, CDR2 YYNGEE. The CDR3 protein is CASSVDSGGASTDTQYF. The CDR3 DNA is TGTGCCAGCAGCGTAGATTCCGGGGGGGCATCTACAGATACGCAGTATTTT.

The chain carries TRBV12-3 or TRBV12-4 and TRBJ2-3; D is uncertain. This CDR3 is built from 13 residues. V was cut by 4 bases and J by 4 bases, with 9 bases left in between. The CDR3 coding sequence is TGTGCCAGCAGTTCGTTTAGCCCAGATACGCAGTATTTT. Amino acids: CASSSFSPDTQYF.

V usage is TRBV11-3 and J usage is TRBJ1-1, with D perhaps matching TRBD1 (6 bases). Deletions cut 1 base from V and 0 bases from J, with 12 bases between. The CDR3 is 16 amino acids. The germline V gene has CDR1 SGHNT and CDR2 YENEEA. CDR3 bases: TGTGCCAGCAGCTTAGGGGGGCAGGGACTGAACACTGAAGCTTTCTTT. Translating it yields CASSLGGQGLNTEAFF.

The rearrangement links TRBV9 to TRBJ2-3, with TRBD1 matching over 12 bases. The CDR3 covers 15 residues. Per the germline V gene, CDR1 is SGDLS and CDR2 is YYNGEE. V was clipped by 3 bases and J by 6 bases; unmatched bases: 5. The CDR3 sequence is CASSGGDRGLDTQYF. CDR3 sequence (DNA): TGTGCCAGCAGCGGAGGGGACAGGGGGCTGGATACGCAGTATTTT.

The V call is TRBV9, the J call TRBJ1-2; 7 bases fit TRBD1. Germline V gene lookup returns CDR1 SGDLS and CDR2 YYNGEE. V shed 2 bases and J 4 bases; nucleotides not matched to a gene: 8. The CDR3 consists of 15 residues. CDR3 loop: CASSVLQGTVYGYTF. For the CDR3, the DNA is TGTGCCAGCAGCGTCTTACAGGGGACGGTCTATGGCTACACCTTC.

The chain employs TRBV27 and TRBJ1-6; 12 bases fit TRBD1. The CDR3 sequence is 16 residues long. Germline V gene sequence: CDR1 MNHEY, CDR2 SMNVEV (reference sequence). V dropped 4 bases and J dropped 9; count of bases not matched to a gene: 7. CDR3 coding DNA: TGTGCCAGCAGTTCCATGGGACAGGGGGCAGGTTCACCCCTCCACTTT. Its translation: CASSSMGQGAGSPLHF.

This clone was detected a few times. The chain uses TRBV7-2 and TRBJ2-1; a weak D match, TRBD1 (6 bases). The CDR3 runs 14 residues. V lost 5 bases to trimming and J lost 0 bases, with 8 bases between them. Germline V gene sequence: CDR1 SGHTA, CDR2 FQGNSA. Written as DNA, the CDR3 is TGTGCCAGCAGCGGGGGCATCTCCTACAATGAGCAGTTCTTC. The encoded protein is CASSGGISYNEQFF.

This chain joins TRBV2 and TRBJ1-5; 7 nucleotides line up with TRBD1. Germline trimming cut 5 bases from V and 0 bases from J; bases unmatched to any gene: 4. CDR1 is SNHLY, CDR2 FYNNEI, per germline. The CDR3 consists of 15 residues. In nucleotides, the CDR3 is TGTGCCAGCAGTCTACAGGGGAATAGCAATCAGCCCCAGCATTTT. This sequence encodes CASSLQGNSNQPQHF.

In this sample, this clone turned up a few times. This rearrangement joins TRBV18 to TRBJ1-2, with D possibly TRBD1 on 5 matching bases. CDR3 length: 14 residues. Trimming pared 2 bases from V and 0 bases from J, leaving 7 bases between. CDR1 and CDR2 (germline): KGHSH, LQKENI. The CDR3 loop reads CASSPGDSNYGYTF. As DNA, the CDR3 is TGTGCCAGCTCACCAGGGGACTCTAACTATGGCTACACCTTC. The variable domain in full, completed from reference TRBV18 and TRBJ1-2, reads NAGVMQNPRHLVRRRGQEARLRCSPMKGHSHVYWYRQLPEEGLKFMVYLQKENIIDESGMPKERFSAEFPKEGPSILRIQQVVRGDSAAYFCASSPGDSNYGYTFGSGTRLTVV.

CDR3 sequence (DNA): TGTGCCAGCACCCCGGGACTGGGACAGGAGACCCAGTACTTC. This gives the protein CASTPGLGQETQYF. The V call is TRBV7-6, the J call TRBJ2-5; the D gene is possibly TRBD1 (7 bases). The germline V and J ends were trimmed by 7 bases and 5 bases, with 17 bases remaining between them. The CDR3 is 14 amino acids. The germline V gene encodes CDR1 SGHVS and CDR2 FNYEAQ.

The J gene is TRBJ2-7, the V gene TRBV7-9, with TRBD1 matching over 8 bases. V shed 5 bases and J 5 bases; nucleotides not matched to a gene: 5. The CDR3 length is 13 residues. CDR1 SEHNR and CDR2 FQNEAQ come from the germline V gene (reference sequence). The CDR3, as DNA: TGTGCCAGCAGCCATGGGACAGGCGACGAGCAGTACTTC. Translation: CASSHGTGDEQYF.

V is TRBV11-2 and J is TRBJ2-5; 11 positions match TRBD1. The germline V gene has CDR1 SGHAT and CDR2 FQNNGV. The CDR3 is made up of 15 amino acids. V lost 5 bases, J lost 2 bases, and 4 bases stayed unmatched. The chain's CDR3 is CASSARDRGQETQYF. CDR3 DNA sequence: TGTGCCAGCAGCGCAAGGGACAGGGGGCAAGAGACCCAGTACTTC.

The chain uses TRBV5-1 and TRBJ1-4; no clear D gene. The CDR3 extends over 14 amino acids. V lost 2 bases, J lost 8 bases, and 13 bases lay in between. The germline V gene has CDR1 SGHRS and CDR2 YFSETQ. This CDR3 is CASSFGSVGEKLFF. Here the CDR3 DNA reads TGCGCCAGCAGCTTCGGGTCAGTTGGGGAAAAACTGTTTTTT. Combining the CDR3 with reference TRBV5-1 and TRBJ1-4 gives the whole variable domain KAGVTQTPRYLIKTRGQQVTLSCSPISGHRSVSWYQQTPGQGLQFLFEYFSETQRNKGNFPGRFSGRQFSNSRSEMNVSTLELGDSALYLCASSFGSVGEKLFFGSGTQLSVL.

This chain links TRBV5-4 with TRBJ1-4; 9 nucleotides line up with TRBD1. Germline CDR1 is SGHNT and CDR2 is YYREEE (reference sequence). Trimming took 4 bases from V and 4 from J; bases not matched to a gene: 5. The CDR3 runs to 15 residues. The CDR3 region is CASSRQGVSNEKLFF. CDR3 sequence (DNA): TGTGCCAGCAGCCGACAGGGGGTCAGTAATGAAAAACTGTTTTTT.

This chain joins TRBV21-1 and TRBJ2-2; TRBD2 is the table's D call and was not checked against the DNA. TRBV21-1 is a listed pseudogene. The CDR3 runs 14 residues. The CDR3 DNA reads as TGTGCCAGCAGCCCCACGGGGGGGAGCGGGGAGCTGTTTTTT. Its translation: CASSPTGGSGELFF.

The V and J genes are TRBV18 and TRBJ2-7, with D perhaps matching TRBD1 (5 bases). The V end was cut by 6 bases, the J end by 2 bases, with 11 bases between. This CDR3 is built from 13 residues. Germline-derived CDR1 and CDR2 are KGHSH and LQKENI. The CDR3 coding sequence is TGTGCCAGCTCTCGGACACTGACCTACGAGCAGTACTTC. Its protein is CASSRTLTYEQYF.

This clone was seen more than once but under ten times. V is TRBV10-1 and J is TRBJ1-6; D gene unclear. Germline CDR1 is WNHNN and CDR2 is SYGVQD (reference sequence). This CDR3 has 14 residues. Trimming left V 9 bases short and J 4 bases short, with 13 bases between. Here the CDR3 reads CARRSQTYNSPLHF. The CDR3 DNA reads TGCGCCAGGAGGTCTCAGACGTATAATTCACCCCTCCACTTT.

The V and J genes are TRBV6-5 and TRBJ2-2; D is ambiguous. The CDR3 is made up of 12 amino acids. V was cut by 4 bases and J by 7 bases, with 7 bases left in between. CDR1 is MNHEY, CDR2 SVGAGI, per germline. For the CDR3, the DNA is TGTGCCAGCAGTTCCCTCGGCGGGGAGCTGTTTTTT. Protein product: CASSSLGGELFF.

This chain links TRBV4-1 with TRBJ1-2; D remains unclear. Trimming took 1 base from V and 0 from J, leaving 9 bases between them. The CDR3 extends over 15 amino acids. Germline-derived CDR1 and CDR2 are MGHRA and YSYEKL. This CDR3 reads CASSQGGGPNYGYTF. The CDR3 nucleotides read TGCGCCAGCAGCCAAGGGGGAGGACCTAACTATGGCTACACCTTC.

The chain has TRBV19 and TRBJ1-6; the D gene is possibly TRBD1 (6 bases). Germline values: CDR1 LNHDA, CDR2 SQIVND (reference sequence). Trimming left V 1 base short and J 4 bases short, with 17 bases between. The CDR3 totals 18 residues. The CDR3 DNA reads TGTGCCAGTAGTATAGGAGCGGCGGGGGGCATATATAATTCACCCCTCCACTTT. It codes for CASSIGAAGGIYNSPLHF.